This entry concerns a single T cell receptor (beta chain). This record belongs to a study of control samples from healthy donors and cancer patients. TCRdb's copy holds only in-frame clones and misses some; the assay was immunoSEQ multiplex PCR. In the table there are about 170,000 clones, 70% to 90% of which are singletons. The germline CDR1 and CDR2 sequences are SEHNR and FQNEAQ (reference sequence). After removal of 2 bases from V and 4 bases from J, the junction contained 9 bases not matched to a gene. CDR3 length: 17 residues. This TCR derives from a woman in her 30s in good health. The material sequenced was blood. V and J are TRBV7-9 and TRBJ2-3, with 10 bases matching TRBD1. The CDR3 DNA sequence: TGTGCCAGCAGCTTAACCCCCGGGACAGGGGAAGCAGATACGCAGTATTTT. This translates into CASSLTPGTGEADTQYF.